Below, 14 T cell receptor beta chains from the same sample are listed, as sequenced in a study of shared clonotypes between healthy human individuals. Sequencing used immunoSEQ multiplex PCR; TCRdb keeps in-frame clones, though not all of them. The top ten clones hold roughly 12% of a sample with about 490,000 clones, around 80% of them seen once. Sequenced sample: PBMCs. These receptors came from a woman aged 40 to 55 in good health. Some clones in this sample may be carry-over from other donors' samples.

V usage is TRBV6-1 and J usage is TRBJ2-7, with 8 nucleotides matching TRBD2. Germline CDR1 reads MNHNS; CDR2 reads SASEGT. The length of the CDR3 is 15 residues. J gave up 0 bases and V 6 bases, and 7 bases lay outside the gene matches. In DNA, the CDR3 is TGTGCCAGCAGCCAGGGACTAGGGAGCTCCTACGAGCAGTACTTC. Protein product: CASSQGLGSSYEQYF.

This sequence joins TRBV28 and TRBJ2-7, with no clear D. Germline loops: CDR1 MDHEN, CDR2 SYDVKM. The CDR3 has 16 amino acids. Trimming took 3 bases from V and 7 from J, leaving 22 bases between them. The CDR3, as DNA: TGTGCCAGCAGTTTGTTCGGCGCCACCCGGTATGGGGAGCAGTACTTC. This sequence encodes CASSLFGATRYGEQYF.

J is TRBJ2-5 and V is TRBV28; 11 bases are shared with TRBD2. The ends lost 5 bases at V and 5 bases at J; junction bases unmatched: 4. CDR3 length: 14 amino acids. The germline gives CDR1 MDHEN, CDR2 SYDVKM. The CDR3 loop reads CASSLTSGKETQYF. The CDR3, as DNA: TGTGCCAGCAGTCTGACTAGCGGGAAGGAGACCCAGTACTTC.

V usage is TRBV19 and J usage is TRBJ2-5; D is undetermined. The CDR3 length is 13 residues. Germline V gene lookup returns CDR1 LNHDA and CDR2 SQIVND (reference sequence). V shed 3 bases and J shed 3 bases, with 8 bases lying between them. CDR3 sequence: CASSMWGEETQYF. CDR3 DNA sequence: TGTGCCAGTAGTATGTGGGGTGAAGAGACCCAGTACTTC.

This clone is categorized as medium-sized. The rearrangement uses TRBV28 and TRBJ1-2; the D is unclear. The V end was cut by 2 bases, the J end by 1 base, with 17 bases between. Per germline, CDR1 MDHEN and CDR2 SYDVKM. The CDR3 sequence is 17 residues long. The DNA of the CDR3 is TGTGCCAGCAGTTTAGCTCGGTCACCTGCTATTAACTATGGCTACACCTTC. Protein sequence: CASSLARSPAINYGYTF.

This clone was seen a few times. This chain links TRBV18 with TRBJ1-5; no clear D. This CDR3 region has 13 residues. Germline V gene data show CDR1 as KGHSH and CDR2 as LQKENI. Trimming took 1 base from V and 10 from J, leaving 11 bases between them. CDR3 loop: CASSPHLDEPQHF. For the CDR3, the DNA is TGTGCCAGCTCACCACATCTGGATGAACCCCAGCATTTT.

The chain combines TRBV30 with TRBJ1-2; TRBD1 matches 10 bases. Germline lookup yields CDR1 GTSNPN and CDR2 SVGIG (reference sequence). This CDR3 spans 12 amino acids. The ends lost 4 bases at V and 6 bases at J; junction bases unmatched: 2. CDR3 loop: CAWTGTGDGYTF. CDR3 coding DNA: TGTGCCTGGACCGGGACAGGGGATGGCTACACCTTC.

The CDR3 reads CASSQDLNRPYEQYF. The CDR3 DNA follows: TGTGCCAGCAGCCAAGATCTAAACAGACCCTACGAGCAGTACTTC. The chain recombines TRBV4-2 with TRBJ2-7, with unresolved D. CDR1 and CDR2 from the germline V gene are LGHNA and YNFKEQ. This CDR3 is built from 15 residues. V was cut by 0 bases and J by 2 bases, with 11 bases left in between.

This clone was observed a handful of times. The chain recombines TRBV2 with TRBJ2-5; D is unclear. Germline CDR1 is SNHLY and CDR2 is FYNNEI. The ends were cut back, 4 bases at V and 0 bases at J, with 6 bases in the middle. CDR3 size: 13 residues. The CDR3 DNA reads TGTGCCAGCAGTGTTATCTACCAAGAGACCCAGTACTTC. Translation gives CASSVIYQETQYF.

This rearrangement joins TRBV7-9 to TRBJ2-1; D gene unclear. CDR1 SEHNR and CDR2 FQNEAQ come from the germline V gene (reference sequence). This CDR3 is 15 amino acids long. Trimming took off 0 bases at V and 1 base at J, with 7 bases between the two ends. CDR3 sequence reads: CASSLATGSYNEQFF. DNA for the CDR3: TGTGCCAGCAGCTTAGCGACGGGTTCCTACAATGAGCAGTTCTTC. Filled out from reference TRBV7-9 and TRBJ2-1, the complete variable domain reads DTGVSQNPRHKITKRGQNVTFRCDPISEHNRLYWYRQTLGQGPEFLTYFQNEAQLEKSRLLSDRFSAERPKGSFSTLEIQRTEQGDSAMYLCASSLATGSYNEQFFGPGTRLTVL.

This clone was counted between two and nine times. This rearrangement joins TRBV28 to TRBJ1-5; D gene uncertain. CDR1 and CDR2 (germline): MDHEN, SYDVKM. The CDR3 has 14 residues. Trimming took 6 bases from V and 4 from J, leaving 13 bases between them. DNA of the CDR3: TGTGCCAGCAGGGCAAGTGGTGGAAATCAGCCCCAGCATTTT. Translated, it gives CASRASGGNQPQHF.

This sequence joins TRBV19 and TRBJ2-2, with D maybe TRBD1 (6 bases). The CDR3 loop spans 14 amino acids. The V gene's germline CDR1 is LNHDA and CDR2 SQIVND (reference sequence). Trimming took off 5 bases at V and 6 bases at J, with 13 bases between the two ends. The CDR3 here is CASSVQGTPGELFF. CDR3 bases: TGTGCCAGTAGTGTACAGGGAACACCCGGGGAGCTGTTTTTT.

This chain uses TRBV2 with TRBJ2-1, with D possibly being TRBD2 (6 bases). Germline assignment: CDR1 SNHLY and CDR2 FYNNEI. This CDR3 has 13 amino acids. Trimming cost V 7 bases and J 6 bases, with 13 bases left between them. The CDR3 is CASMGGVGNEQFF. In DNA form, the CDR3 reads TGTGCCAGCATGGGAGGTGTGGGCAATGAGCAGTTCTTC.

CDR3 protein: CASSLLEVAGTQYF. For the CDR3, the DNA is TGTGCCAGCAGTTTACTTGAGGTAGCGGGTACGCAGTATTTT. The V gene is TRBV28, the J gene TRBJ2-3; 7 positions match TRBD2. V shed 2 bases and J 8 bases; nucleotides not matched to a gene: 7. In germline, CDR1 is MDHEN, CDR2 SYDVKM. This CDR3 contains 14 residues.